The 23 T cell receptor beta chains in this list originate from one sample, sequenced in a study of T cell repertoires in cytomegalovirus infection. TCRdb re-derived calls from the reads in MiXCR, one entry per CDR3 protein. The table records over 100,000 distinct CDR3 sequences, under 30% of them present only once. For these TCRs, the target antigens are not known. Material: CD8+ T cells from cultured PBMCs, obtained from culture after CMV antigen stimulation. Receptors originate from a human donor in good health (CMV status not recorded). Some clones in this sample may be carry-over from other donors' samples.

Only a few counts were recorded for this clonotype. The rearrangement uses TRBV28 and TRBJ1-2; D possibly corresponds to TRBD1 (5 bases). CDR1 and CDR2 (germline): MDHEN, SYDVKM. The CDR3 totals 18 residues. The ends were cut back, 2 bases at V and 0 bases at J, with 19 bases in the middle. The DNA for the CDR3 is TGTGCCAGCAGTTTACTTCATTTAAGAGACAGAACTAACTATGGCTACACCTTC. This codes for CASSLLHLRDRTNYGYTF.

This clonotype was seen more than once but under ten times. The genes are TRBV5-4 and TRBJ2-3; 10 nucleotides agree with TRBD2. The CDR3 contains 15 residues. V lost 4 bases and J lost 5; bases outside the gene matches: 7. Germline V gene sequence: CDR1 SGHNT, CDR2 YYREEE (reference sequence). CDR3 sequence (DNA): TGTGCCAGCAGCATTAGCGGGGGGCTTGTAGATACGCAGTATTTT. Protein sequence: CASSISGGLVDTQYF.

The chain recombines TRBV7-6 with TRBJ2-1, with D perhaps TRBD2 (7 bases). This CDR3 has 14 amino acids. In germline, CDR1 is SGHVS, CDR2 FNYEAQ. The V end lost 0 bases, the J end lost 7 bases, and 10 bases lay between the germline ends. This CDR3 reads CASSLAGGPNEQFF. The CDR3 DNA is TGTGCCAGCAGCTTAGCGGGGGGGCCAAATGAGCAGTTCTTC.

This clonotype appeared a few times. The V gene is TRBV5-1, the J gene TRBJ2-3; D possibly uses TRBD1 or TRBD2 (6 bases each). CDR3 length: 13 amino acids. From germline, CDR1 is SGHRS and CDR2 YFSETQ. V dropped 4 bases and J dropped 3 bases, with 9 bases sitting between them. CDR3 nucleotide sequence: TGCGCCAGCAGCGGGGGGCTGACAGATACGCAGTATTTT. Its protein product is CASSGGLTDTQYF.

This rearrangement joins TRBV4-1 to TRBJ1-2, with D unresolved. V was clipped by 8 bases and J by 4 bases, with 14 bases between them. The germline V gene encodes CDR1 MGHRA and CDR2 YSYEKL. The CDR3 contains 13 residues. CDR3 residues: CASSVELTYGYTF. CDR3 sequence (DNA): TGCGCCAGCTCTGTTGAGCTTACCTATGGCTACACCTTC.

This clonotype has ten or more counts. The CDR3 nucleotides are TGTGCCAGCAGTCCTCATCGTACAGATACGCAGTATTTT. Translated, it gives CASSPHRTDTQYF. The rearrangement links TRBV7-6 to TRBJ2-3; D not certain. Germline V gene sequence: CDR1 SGHVS, CDR2 FNYEAQ. The CDR3 covers 13 residues. Between the trimmed V and J ends, which lost 6 bases and 3 bases, there was a span of 10 bases.

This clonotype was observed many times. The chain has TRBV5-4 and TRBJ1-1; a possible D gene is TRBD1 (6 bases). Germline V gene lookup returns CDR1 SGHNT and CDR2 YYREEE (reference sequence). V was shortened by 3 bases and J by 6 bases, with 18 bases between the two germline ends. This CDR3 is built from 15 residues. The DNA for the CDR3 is TGTGCCAGCAGCTACAGGGAGGGAGTTACCCCTGAAGCTTTCTTT. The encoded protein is CASSYREGVTPEAFF. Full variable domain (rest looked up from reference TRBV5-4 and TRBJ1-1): ETGVTQSPTHLIKTRGQQVTLRCSSQSGHNTVSWYQQALGQGPQFIFQYYREEENGRGNFPPRFSGLQFPNYSSELNVNALELDDSALYLCASSYREGVTPEAFFGQGTRLTVV.

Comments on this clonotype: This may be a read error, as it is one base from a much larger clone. CDR3 residues: CASSPIGVGSGEQFF. The DNA for the CDR3 is TGTGCCAGCAGCCCAATAGGAGTGGGGTCGGGTGAGCAGTTCTTC. The J gene is TRBJ2-1, the V gene TRBV7-2; D is ambiguous. The CDR3 spans 15 residues. The V gene lost 5 bases and the J gene lost 9 bases, with 20 bases spanning the gap. The germline CDR1 and CDR2 sequences are SGHTA and FQGNSA.

The CDR3 nucleotides are TGTGCCAGCAGTTTTTGGGACGGGACAGCCGAGGTCTACGAGCAGTACTTC. This sequence encodes CASSFWDGTAEVYEQYF. J is TRBJ2-7 and V is TRBV28; 7 bases are a match to TRBD1. This CDR3 is built from 17 residues. Germline V gives CDR1 MDHEN, CDR2 SYDVKM. The V and J ends lost 3 bases and 3 bases, in that order; junction bases with no gene match: 14.

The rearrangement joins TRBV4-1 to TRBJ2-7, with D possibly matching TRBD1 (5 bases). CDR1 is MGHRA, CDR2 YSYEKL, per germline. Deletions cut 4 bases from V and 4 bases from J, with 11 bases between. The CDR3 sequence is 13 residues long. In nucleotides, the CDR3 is TGCGCCAGCAGCCGCGGCAGGGAATACGAGCAGTACTTC. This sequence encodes CASSRGREYEQYF.

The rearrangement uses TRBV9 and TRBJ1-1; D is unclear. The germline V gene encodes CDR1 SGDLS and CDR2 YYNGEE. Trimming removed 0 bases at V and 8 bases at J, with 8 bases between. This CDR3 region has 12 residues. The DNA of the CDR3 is TGTGCCAGCAGCGTAGGGGTGGGGGAAGCTTTCTTT. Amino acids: CASSVGVGEAFF.

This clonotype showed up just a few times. The CDR3 sequence: CASSPGVGQGVSPLHF. The CDR3 DNA is TGTGCCAGCAGTCCCGGCGTGGGACAGGGTGTTTCACCCCTCCACTTT. V and J are TRBV28 and TRBJ1-6, with 9 bases that match TRBD1. The junction had 11 bases not matched to a gene; V was cut back by 5 bases and J by 9 bases. The CDR3 consists of 16 residues. CDR1 is MDHEN, CDR2 SYDVKM, per germline.

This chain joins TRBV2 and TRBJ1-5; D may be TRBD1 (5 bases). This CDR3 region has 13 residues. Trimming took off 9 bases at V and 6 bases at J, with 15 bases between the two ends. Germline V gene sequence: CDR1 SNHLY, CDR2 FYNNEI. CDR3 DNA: TGTGCCAGTAGTTCAGGGCAGGGTCAGCCCCAGCATTTT. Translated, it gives CASSSGQGQPQHF.

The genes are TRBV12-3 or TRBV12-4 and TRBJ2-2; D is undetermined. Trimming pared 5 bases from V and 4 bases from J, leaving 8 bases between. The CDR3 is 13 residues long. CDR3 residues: CASSATSTGELFF. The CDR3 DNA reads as TGTGCCAGCAGTGCTACAAGCACCGGGGAGCTGTTTTTT.

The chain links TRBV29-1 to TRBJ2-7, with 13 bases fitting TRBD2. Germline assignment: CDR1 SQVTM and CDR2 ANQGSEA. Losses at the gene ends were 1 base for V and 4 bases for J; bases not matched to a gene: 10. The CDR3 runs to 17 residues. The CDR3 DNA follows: TGCAGCGTTGAAGTAGTGGGCGAGACTAGCGGGAGGTACGAGCAGTACTTC. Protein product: CSVEVVGETSGRYEQYF.

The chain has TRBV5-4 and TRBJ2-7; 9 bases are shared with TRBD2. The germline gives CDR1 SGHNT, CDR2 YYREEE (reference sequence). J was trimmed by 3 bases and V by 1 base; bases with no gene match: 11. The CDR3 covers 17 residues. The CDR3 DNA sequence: TGTGCCAGCAGCTTGCCCCCCCACGGACTAGCGTTCTACGAGCAGTACTTC. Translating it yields CASSLPPHGLAFYEQYF. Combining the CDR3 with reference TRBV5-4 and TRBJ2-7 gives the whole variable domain ETGVTQSPTHLIKTRGQQVTLRCSSQSGHNTVSWYQQALGQGPQFIFQYYREEENGRGNFPPRFSGLQFPNYSSELNVNALELDDSALYLCASSLPPHGLAFYEQYFGPGTRLTVT.

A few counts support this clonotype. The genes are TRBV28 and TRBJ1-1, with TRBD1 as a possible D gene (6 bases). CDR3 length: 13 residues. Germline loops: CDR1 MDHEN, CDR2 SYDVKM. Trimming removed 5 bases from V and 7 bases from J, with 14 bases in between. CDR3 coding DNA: TGTGCCAGCAGTCTTTTTTTGACAGGTGAAGCTTTCTTT. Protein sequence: CASSLFLTGEAFF.

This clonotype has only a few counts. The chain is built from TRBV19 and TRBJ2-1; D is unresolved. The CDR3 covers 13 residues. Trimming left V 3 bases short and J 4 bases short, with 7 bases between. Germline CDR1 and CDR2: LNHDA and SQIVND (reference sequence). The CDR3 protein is CASSISQYNEQFF. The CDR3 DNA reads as TGTGCCAGTAGTATTTCACAGTACAATGAGCAGTTCTTC.

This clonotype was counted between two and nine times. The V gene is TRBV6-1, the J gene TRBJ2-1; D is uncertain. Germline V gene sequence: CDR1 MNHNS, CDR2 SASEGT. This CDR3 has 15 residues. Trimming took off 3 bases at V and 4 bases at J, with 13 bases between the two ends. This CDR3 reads CASSDLGNLYNEQFF. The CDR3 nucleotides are TGTGCCAGCAGTGACTTGGGCAACCTGTACAATGAGCAGTTCTTC.

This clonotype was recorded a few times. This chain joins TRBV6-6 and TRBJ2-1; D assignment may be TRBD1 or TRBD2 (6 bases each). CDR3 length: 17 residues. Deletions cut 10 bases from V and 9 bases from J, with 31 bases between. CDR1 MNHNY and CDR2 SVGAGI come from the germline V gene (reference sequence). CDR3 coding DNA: TGTGCCATCAGAATTAGGGACGAATTGGGGGGCCGAGGTGAGCAGTTCTTC. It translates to CAIRIRDELGGRGEQFF.

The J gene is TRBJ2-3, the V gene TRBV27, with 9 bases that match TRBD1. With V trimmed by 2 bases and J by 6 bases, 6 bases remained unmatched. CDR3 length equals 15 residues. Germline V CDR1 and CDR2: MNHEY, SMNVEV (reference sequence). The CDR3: CASSLGDRAGDTQYF. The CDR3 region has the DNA TGTGCCAGCAGTTTAGGGGACAGGGCAGGGGATACGCAGTATTTT.

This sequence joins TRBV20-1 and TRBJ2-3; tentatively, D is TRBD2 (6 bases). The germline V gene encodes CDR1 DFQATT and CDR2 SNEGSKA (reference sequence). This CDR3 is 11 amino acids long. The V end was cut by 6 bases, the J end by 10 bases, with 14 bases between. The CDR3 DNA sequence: TGCAGTGCCTCGCGGGGACCTTCGCAGTATTTT. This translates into CSASRGPSQYF.

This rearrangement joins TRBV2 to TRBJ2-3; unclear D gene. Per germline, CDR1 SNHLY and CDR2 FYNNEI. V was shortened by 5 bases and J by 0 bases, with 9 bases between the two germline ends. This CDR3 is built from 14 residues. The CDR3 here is CASSYQVSTDTQYF. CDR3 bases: TGTGCCAGCAGTTATCAGGTCAGCACAGATACGCAGTATTTT.